This T cell receptor beta chain is from a study of blood T cell repertoires in COVID-19. The method was immunoSEQ multiplex PCR; TCRdb's version includes in-frame clones alone and lacks a portion of them. The sample has approximately 110,000 clones; roughly 80% are singletons. The ends were cut back, 1 base at V and 7 bases at J, with 11 bases in the middle. This CDR3 region has 14 residues. Germline V gene sequence: CDR1 MDHEN, CDR2 SYDVKM. The material sequenced was peripheral blood. The TCR comes from a man in his 70s with acute or convalescent COVID-19. The chain uses TRBV28 and TRBJ1-5, with D perhaps matching TRBD1 (5 bases). DNA of the CDR3: TGTGCCAGCAGTTTATCCAAGGGGCCCCAGCCCCAGCATTTT. Protein product: CASSLSKGPQPQHF.